The TCR beta chain described here comes from a study of blood T cell repertoires in COVID-19. Sequenced by immunoSEQ multiplex PCR; TCRdb stores in-frame clones only, minus some. The sample lists 150,000 to 200,000 clones; more than 75% were seen once. The V end was cut by 3 bases, the J end by 0 bases, with 9 bases between. The CDR3 has 16 amino acids. Germline CDR1 is SNHLY and CDR2 is FYNNEI. A single count supports this clone. V gene TRBV2 combines with J gene TRBJ1-6; D gene unclear. This receptor was taken from a man aged 18 to 35 with active or convalescent COVID-19. The sample was peripheral blood. The CDR3 sequence: CASSDFGSSYNSPLHF. CDR3 in DNA: TGTGCCAGCAGTGATTTCGGGAGCTCCTATAATTCACCCCTCCACTTT.